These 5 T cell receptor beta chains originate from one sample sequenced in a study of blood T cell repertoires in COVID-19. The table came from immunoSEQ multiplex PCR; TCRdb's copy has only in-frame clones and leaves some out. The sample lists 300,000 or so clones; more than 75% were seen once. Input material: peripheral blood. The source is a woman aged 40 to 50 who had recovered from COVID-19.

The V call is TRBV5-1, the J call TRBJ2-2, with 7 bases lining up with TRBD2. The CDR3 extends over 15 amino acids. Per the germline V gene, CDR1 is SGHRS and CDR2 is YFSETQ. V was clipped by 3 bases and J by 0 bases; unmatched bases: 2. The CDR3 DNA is TGCGCCAGCAGCTCAGCGGGGCCGAACACCGGGGAGCTGTTTTTT. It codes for CASSSAGPNTGELFF.

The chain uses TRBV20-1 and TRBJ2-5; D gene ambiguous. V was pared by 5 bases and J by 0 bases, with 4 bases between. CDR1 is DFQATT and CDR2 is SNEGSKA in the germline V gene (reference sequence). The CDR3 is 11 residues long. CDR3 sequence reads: CSALYQETQYF. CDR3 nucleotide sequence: TGCAGTGCTCTGTACCAAGAGACCCAGTACTTC.

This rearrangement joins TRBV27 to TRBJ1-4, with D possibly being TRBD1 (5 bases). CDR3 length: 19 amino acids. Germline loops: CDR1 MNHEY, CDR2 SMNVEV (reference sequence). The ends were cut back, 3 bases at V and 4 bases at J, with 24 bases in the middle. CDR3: CASSFTLRAVLGGNEKLFF. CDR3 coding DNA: TGTGCCAGCAGTTTCACCCTCCGGGCCGTTCTCGGGGGTAATGAAAAACTGTTTTTT. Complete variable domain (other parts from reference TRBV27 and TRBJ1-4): EAQVTQNPRYLITVTGKKLTVTCSQNMNHEYMSWYRQDPGLGLRQIYYSMNVEVTDKGDVPEGYKVSRKEKRNFPLILESPSPNQTSLYFCASSFTLRAVLGGNEKLFFGSGTQLSVL.

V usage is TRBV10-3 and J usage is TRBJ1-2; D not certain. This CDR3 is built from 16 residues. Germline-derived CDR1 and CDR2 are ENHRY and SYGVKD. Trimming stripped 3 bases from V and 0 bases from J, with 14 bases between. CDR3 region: CAISDGGVEANYGYTF. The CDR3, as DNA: TGTGCCATCAGTGATGGCGGGGTGGAGGCTAACTATGGCTACACCTTC.

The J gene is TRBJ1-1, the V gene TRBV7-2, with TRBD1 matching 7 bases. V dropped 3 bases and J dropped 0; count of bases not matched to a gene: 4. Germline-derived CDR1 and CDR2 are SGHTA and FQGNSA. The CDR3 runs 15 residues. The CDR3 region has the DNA TGTGCCAGCAGCTTCGCCGGGACAGTGAACACTGAAGCTTTCTTT. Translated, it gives CASSFAGTVNTEAFF.